This entry lists 26 T cell receptor beta chains sequenced from one sample in a study of blood T cell repertoires in COVID-19. Generated by immunoSEQ multiplex PCR, the TCRdb table keeps only in-frame clones and is missing some. The sample has about 190,000 clones, around 88% seen once; the top ten hold 2.9%. Sequenced material: peripheral blood. These receptor sequences come from a man aged 50 to 60 with active or convalescent COVID-19.

The chain recombines TRBV7-9 with TRBJ1-1; possibly TRBD1 for D (5 bases). V was clipped by 3 bases and J by 7 bases, with 18 bases between them. Germline lookup yields CDR1 SEHNR and CDR2 FQNEAQ (reference sequence). This CDR3 is built from 15 residues. CDR3 region: CASSFSHSWGSEAFF. The CDR3 DNA reads TGTGCCAGCAGCTTCTCTCATTCGTGGGGCAGTGAAGCTTTCTTT.

This rearrangement joins TRBV24-1 to TRBJ1-2; 7 bases line up with TRBD1. The CDR3 runs 15 residues. The V segment lost 2 bases and the J segment 8 bases; nucleotides outside the gene matches: 10. Looked up from germline, CDR1 is KGHDR and CDR2 is SFDVKD. This chain's CDR3 is CATSDSQGMSLGYTF. In DNA form, the CDR3 reads TGTGCCACCAGTGATTCACAGGGGATGAGTTTGGGCTACACCTTC.

This clone was observed a few times. The chain couples TRBV3-1 (or the pseudogene TRBV3-2) to TRBJ2-1; 7 nucleotides match TRBD2. Trimming removed 1 base from V and 0 bases from J; junction bases left unmatched: 3. The CDR3 sequence is 16 residues long. Germline CDR1 LGHDT, CDR2 YNNKEL (reference sequence). The CDR3: CASSQAGGSSYNEQFF. In DNA, the CDR3 is TGTGCCAGCAGCCAAGCAGGCGGGAGCTCCTACAATGAGCAGTTCTTC.

This chain joins TRBV10-1 and TRBJ1-1, with D perhaps TRBD1 (5 bases). CDR3 length equals 16 residues. Germline V lookup: CDR1 WNHNN, CDR2 SYGVQD (reference sequence). The germline V and J ends were trimmed by 4 bases and 1 base, with 16 bases remaining between them. This chain's CDR3 is CASSVRAWAENTEAFF. The CDR3 nucleotides read TGCGCCAGCAGTGTCAGGGCGTGGGCTGAGAACACTGAAGCTTTCTTT.

This chain uses TRBV7-2 with TRBJ1-2, with 7 positions matching TRBD1. CDR3 length equals 16 residues. The germline V gene has CDR1 SGHTA and CDR2 FQGNSA. V lost 3 bases and J lost 4; bases outside the gene matches: 11. This CDR3 reads CASSFDAGPGGYGYTF. The CDR3 nucleotides are TGTGCCAGCAGCTTCGACGCAGGACCAGGGGGCTATGGCTACACCTTC.

This chain uses TRBV18 with TRBJ2-1, with a possible D match to TRBD1 (6 bases). CDR1 and CDR2 from the germline V gene are KGHSH and LQKENI. The V and J ends lost 3 bases and 4 bases respectively, with 16 bases between them. The CDR3 sequence is 16 residues long. CDR3 nucleotide sequence: TGTGCCAGCTCACCTTCGACCTTGAGGGGGTACAATGAGCAGTTCTTC. This encodes CASSPSTLRGYNEQFF. Based on the CDR3 plus reference TRBV18 and TRBJ2-1, the full variable domain is NAGVMQNPRHLVRRRGQEARLRCSPMKGHSHVYWYRQLPEEGLKFMVYLQKENIIDESGMPKERFSAEFPKEGPSILRIQQVVRGDSAAYFCASSPSTLRGYNEQFFGPGTRLTVL.

This clone was seen more than once but under ten times. This chain joins TRBV7-9 and TRBJ2-7, with TRBD2 matching over 13 bases. In germline, CDR1 is SEHNR, CDR2 FQNEAQ (reference sequence). The CDR3 extends over 15 amino acids. J was trimmed by 5 bases and V by 5 bases; bases with no gene match: 6. CDR3 amino acids: CASSIRTSGRNEQYF. CDR3 nucleotides: TGTGCCAGCAGCATTCGGACTAGCGGGAGAAACGAGCAGTACTTC.

V gene TRBV4-1 combines with J gene TRBJ2-7, with 9 positions matching TRBD1. The CDR3 contains 14 residues. V lost 4 bases and J lost 4; bases outside the gene matches: 5. The V gene's germline CDR1 is MGHRA and CDR2 YSYEKL. The CDR3 here is CASSPTGTGYEQYF. The CDR3 nucleotides are TGCGCCAGCAGCCCTACCGGGACAGGGTACGAGCAGTACTTC.

The rearrangement uses TRBV18 and TRBJ2-5, with D hard to call. CDR3 size: 14 residues. Germline loops: CDR1 KGHSH, CDR2 LQKENI. The germline V and J ends were trimmed by 2 bases and 5 bases, with 12 bases remaining between them. The CDR3 DNA is TGTGCCAGCTCACCAAAAAGATCCGGGGAGACCCAGTACTTC. As protein: CASSPKRSGETQYF. The full variable domain, completed using reference TRBV18 and TRBJ2-5, is NAGVMQNPRHLVRRRGQEARLRCSPMKGHSHVYWYRQLPEEGLKFMVYLQKENIIDESGMPKERFSAEFPKEGPSILRIQQVVRGDSAAYFCASSPKRSGETQYFGPGTRLLVL.

The chain joins TRBV4-3 to TRBJ2-3, with D tentatively TRBD2 (6 bases). Germline loops: CDR1 LGHNA, CDR2 YSLEER. The CDR3 consists of 15 residues. V lost 0 bases, J lost 9 bases, and 16 bases lay in between. CDR3: CASSQDPEGMGTQYF. For the CDR3, the DNA is TGCGCCAGCAGCCAAGATCCGGAGGGGATGGGGACGCAGTATTTT.

A note on this clone: One junction end does not reproduce the germline sequence, and a read error may be involved. The DNA of the CDR3 is TGCGCCAGCAGCCAAGACAAAGCGGAGGCGAGGAATTCGCCCCTCCACTTT. Its translation is CASSQDKAEARNSPLHF. The chain combines TRBV4-1 with TRBJ1-6; no reliable D call. Germline CDR1 and CDR2: MGHRA and YSYEKL. There are 17 residues in the CDR3.

This clone has just one count. The chain couples TRBV7-2 to TRBJ2-3; D may be TRBD1 (6 bases). Germline assignment: CDR1 SGHTA and CDR2 FQGNSA. V lost 4 bases and J 0 bases, leaving 11 bases between the germline ends. The CDR3 is made up of 15 amino acids. The CDR3 is CASSSTGISTDTQYF. The DNA for the CDR3 is TGTGCCAGCAGCTCCACAGGGATTAGCACAGATACGCAGTATTTT.

This clone was counted once. The DNA of the CDR3 is TGTGCCAGCGGACAGACTTTTGGAAACACCATATATTTT. Protein sequence: CASGQTFGNTIYF. J is TRBJ1-3 and V is TRBV6-6; a weak D match, TRBD1 (6 bases). The V end was cut by 8 bases, the J end by 3 bases, with 11 bases between. This CDR3 is 13 amino acids long. Germline V gives CDR1 MNHNY, CDR2 SVGAGI (reference sequence).

The chain joins TRBV24-1 to TRBJ2-3; D unclear. This CDR3 has 12 residues. The germline V gene encodes CDR1 KGHDR and CDR2 SFDVKD. Between the trimmed V and J ends, which lost 6 bases and 5 bases, there was a span of 8 bases. The CDR3 protein is CATSRVGDTQYF. The CDR3 nucleotides read TGTGCCACCAGTCGGGTCGGAGATACGCAGTATTTT.

The chain has TRBV30 and TRBJ2-2; 7 nucleotides line up with TRBD1. This CDR3 has 14 amino acids. Germline lookup yields CDR1 GTSNPN and CDR2 SVGIG (reference sequence). Germline trimming cut 4 bases from V and 7 bases from J; bases unmatched to any gene: 9. In nucleotides, the CDR3 is TGTGCCTGGAATCCCGGGACAGCGATCGGGGAGCTGTTTTTT. Translated: CAWNPGTAIGELFF.

The rearrangement joins TRBV2 to TRBJ2-5; tentatively, D is TRBD1 (5 bases). The ends were cut back, 1 base at V and 4 bases at J, with 7 bases in the middle. CDR3 length: 13 residues. Germline values: CDR1 SNHLY, CDR2 FYNNEI. CDR3 amino acids: CASSEEGLETQYF. The CDR3 DNA sequence: TGTGCCAGCAGTGAAGAGGGGTTAGAGACCCAGTACTTC.

The chain is built from TRBV18 and TRBJ1-1; possible D gene TRBD1, 5 bases. The CDR3 is made up of 16 amino acids. CDR1 and CDR2 (germline): KGHSH, LQKENI. Trimming cost V 3 bases and J 1 base, with 15 bases left between them. Written as DNA, the CDR3 is TGTGCCAGCTCACCCCGCAGGGTATCGGGGAACACTGAAGCTTTCTTT. Encoded protein: CASSPRRVSGNTEAFF.

The table lists this clone with a count of one. This chain joins TRBV15 and TRBJ1-4; a weak D match, TRBD1 (5 bases). V lost 1 base to trimming and J lost 3 bases, with 9 bases between them. CDR3 length: 15 residues. The germline V gene has CDR1 LNHNV and CDR2 YYDKDF (reference sequence). CDR3 DNA sequence: TGTGCCACCAGCAGAGTGGGGGGTTCTAATGAAAAACTGTTTTTT. It is translated as CATSRVGGSNEKLFF.

Worth noting for this clone: With a much larger clone just one base away, this may be a read error. The chain has TRBV28 and TRBJ2-2, with a possible D match to TRBD1 (6 bases). Germline V gene lookup returns CDR1 MDHEN and CDR2 SYDVKM. The V gene lost 5 bases and the J gene lost 3 bases, with 10 bases spanning the gap. The CDR3 length is 14 residues. CDR3 loop: CASSGAGDTGELFF. The CDR3 DNA is TGTGCCAGCAGTGGGGCAGGGGACACCGGGGAGCTGTTTTTT.

The chain combines TRBV30 with TRBJ2-3, with TRBD1 identical over 8 bases. Germline lookup yields CDR1 GTSNPN and CDR2 SVGIG (reference sequence). V was pared by 3 bases and J by 4 bases, with 9 bases of the junction left unmatched. The CDR3 is 15 residues long. The CDR3 DNA sequence: TGTGCCTGGAGCACAGGACAGGGCGGTCCAGATACGCAGTATTTT. Protein product: CAWSTGQGGPDTQYF.

This clone was seen a handful of times. The chain carries TRBV3-1 (or the pseudogene TRBV3-2) and TRBJ1-3; D unresolved. The V and J ends lost 5 bases and 4 bases respectively, with 15 bases between them. This CDR3 has 15 amino acids. CDR1 and CDR2 (germline): LGHDT, YNNKEL (reference sequence). The CDR3 DNA reads as TGTGCCAGCAGCGGCTCTGGGTCTAGGGGAAACACCATATATTTT. It is translated as CASSGSGSRGNTIYF.

V usage is TRBV5-5 and J usage is TRBJ2-3; 7 bases match TRBD2. CDR3 length: 16 residues. Germline CDR1 reads SGHKS; CDR2 reads YYEKEE (reference sequence). V was clipped by 3 bases and J by 7 bases; unmatched bases: 14. The CDR3 region has the DNA TGTGCCAGCAGCTCCCTTTTGCGGGAGACTAGATATACGCAGTATTTT. It specifies CASSSLLRETRYTQYF. Variable domain in full (rest from reference TRBV5-5 and TRBJ2-3): DAGVTQSPTHLIKTRGQQVTLRCSPISGHKSVSWYQQVLGQGPQFIFQYYEKEERGRGNFPDRFSARQFPNYSSELNVNALLLGDSALYLCASSSLLRETRYTQYFGPGTRLTVL.

This chain links TRBV28 with TRBJ1-5; the D is unclear. Per germline, CDR1 MDHEN and CDR2 SYDVKM. The CDR3 loop spans 14 amino acids. Between the trimmed V and J ends, which lost 5 bases and 7 bases, there was a span of 15 bases. In DNA form, the CDR3 reads TGTGCCAGCAGTCTGCCCGTCCCGGGGCAGCCCCAGCATTTT. Encoded protein: CASSLPVPGQPQHF.

The CDR3 region has the DNA TGTGCCAGCAGCTTAAACCCAACAGGGACCGCGCAGTATTTT. Residues: CASSLNPTGTAQYF. This chain uses TRBV7-3 with TRBJ2-3, with D possibly matching TRBD1 (6 bases). Trimming stripped 1 base from V and 10 bases from J, with 15 bases between. This CDR3 region has 14 residues. The germline V gene encodes CDR1 SGHTA and CDR2 FQGTGA.

The V gene is TRBV11-2, the J gene TRBJ2-5, with 15 bases lining up with TRBD2. CDR1 is SGHAT, CDR2 FQNNGV, per germline. The V and J ends lost 5 bases and 4 bases, in that order; junction bases with no gene match: 8. The CDR3 has 17 amino acids. The CDR3 loop is CASSRTSGGARAETQYF. Here the CDR3 DNA reads TGTGCCAGCAGCCGGACTAGCGGGGGGGCAAGGGCAGAGACCCAGTACTTC.

This sequence joins TRBV5-4 and TRBJ2-3; 9 bases map to TRBD1. The CDR3 contains 15 residues. In germline, CDR1 is SGHNT, CDR2 YYREEE (reference sequence). Germline trimming cut 5 bases from V and 1 base from J; bases unmatched to any gene: 5. The CDR3 DNA reads as TGTGCCAGCAGAAGCCGGGACAGGGGCACAGATACGCAGTATTTT. Protein product: CASRSRDRGTDTQYF.